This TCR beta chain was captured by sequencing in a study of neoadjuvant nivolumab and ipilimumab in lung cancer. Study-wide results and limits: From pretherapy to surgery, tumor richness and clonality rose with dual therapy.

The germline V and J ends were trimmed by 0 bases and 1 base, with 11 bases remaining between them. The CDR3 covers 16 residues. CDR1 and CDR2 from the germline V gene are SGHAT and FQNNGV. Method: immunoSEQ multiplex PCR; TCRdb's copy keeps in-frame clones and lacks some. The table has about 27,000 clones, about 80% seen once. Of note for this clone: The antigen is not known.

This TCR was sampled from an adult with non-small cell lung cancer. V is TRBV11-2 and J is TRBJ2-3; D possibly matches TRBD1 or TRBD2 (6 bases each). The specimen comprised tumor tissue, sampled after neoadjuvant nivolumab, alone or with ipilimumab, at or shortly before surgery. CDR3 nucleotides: TGTGCCAGCAGCTTAGAGGGGGGCTCCCGCACAGATACGCAGTATTTT. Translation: CASSLEGGSRTDTQYF.